This T cell receptor (beta chain) was sequenced during a study of cytomegalovirus exposure and HLA in healthy donors. On this clone: The antigen remains unidentified.

Points from the study as a whole: Roughly even sequencing depth across donors was the assumption behind the presence/absence analyses. When the data were analyzed later, several of the most significant clusters appeared to be linked to common viral pathogens.

Per germline, CDR1 SNHLY and CDR2 FYNNEI. The length of the CDR3 is 14 residues. The V gene lost 4 bases and the J gene lost 8 bases, with 12 bases spanning the gap. Primers included in the PCR were 60 Vbeta and 13 Jbeta primers. The assay was immunoSEQ multiplex PCR, and TCRdb's table has in-frame clones only and misses some. Among about 200,000 clones listed, approximately 78% were seen once. Sample: PBMCs. The chain combines TRBV2 with TRBJ1-6; D gene ambiguous. This TCR was recovered from a man in his thirties or forties in good health and CMV-seronegative. The CDR3 DNA sequence: TGTGCCAGCAGTGCTTATTACTTCGATTCACCCCTCCACTTT. This sequence encodes CASSAYYFDSPLHF. The entire variable domain, with the rest obtained from reference TRBV2 and TRBJ1-6, is as follows: EPEVTQTPSHQVTQMGQEVILRCVPISNHLYFYWYRQILGQKVEFLVSFYNNEISEKSEIFDDQFSVERPDGSNFTLKIRSTKLEDSAMYFCASSAYYFDSPLHFGNGTRLTVT.